These 29 T cell receptor beta chains were all obtained from the same sample, sequenced in a study of beta chain features in type 1 diabetes. TCRB transcripts that were expressed got sequenced, as all of the isolated RNA had been reverse transcribed. The method was immunoSEQ multiplex PCR; TCRdb's version includes in-frame clones alone and lacks a portion of them. In the table there are under 450,000 clones, about 15% of which are singletons. Sequencing was carried out using naive CD4+ T cells from blood. These receptors came from a woman between 18 and 29 years old in good health.

This clone showed up just a few times. V and J are TRBV28 and TRBJ2-1; the match to TRBD2 covers 11 bases. The CDR3 is 16 residues long. The V gene's germline CDR1 is MDHEN and CDR2 SYDVKM. After removal of 6 bases from V and 8 bases from J, the junction contained 12 bases not matched to a gene. The CDR3 nucleotides read TGTGCCAGCAGGACTCCTAGCGGGAGGCCCATAGATGAGCAGTTCTTC. Its translation is CASRTPSGRPIDEQFF.

This clone was picked up a small number of times. V gene TRBV19 combines with J gene TRBJ2-1; TRBD2 aligns across 10 bases. V was clipped by 0 bases and J by 13 bases; unmatched bases: 9. The CDR3 has 15 amino acids. Germline V CDR1 and CDR2: LNHDA, SQIVND (reference sequence). The CDR3 nucleotides read TGTGCCAGTAGTATAGATCAGGGGACTAGCGTTGTACAGTTCTTC. This sequence encodes CASSIDQGTSVVQFF.

The sample holds a few counts of this clone. The chain employs TRBV15 and TRBJ1-2; D may be TRBD1 (5 bases). V dropped 5 bases and J dropped 6 bases, with 16 bases sitting between them. CDR1 and CDR2 (germline): LNHNV, YYDKDF (reference sequence). The CDR3 has 14 residues. The CDR3 reads CATSPWEPGHGYTF. The DNA for the CDR3 is TGTGCCACCAGCCCCTGGGAACCAGGGCATGGCTACACCTTC. The full variable domain, completed using reference TRBV15 and TRBJ1-2, is DAMVIQNPRYQVTQFGKPVTLSCSQTLNHNVMYWYQQKSSQAPKLLFHYYDKDFNNEADTPDNFQSRRPNTSFCFLDIRSPGLGDTAMYLCATSPWEPGHGYTFGSGTRLTVV.

The chain couples TRBV9 to TRBJ2-2; 8 nucleotides match TRBD2. Germline trimming cut 6 bases from V and 5 bases from J; bases unmatched to any gene: 9. The length of the CDR3 is 15 residues. Germline V gives CDR1 SGDLS, CDR2 YYNGEE. This CDR3 is CASKSGLGVTGELFF. The DNA for the CDR3 is TGTGCCAGCAAATCGGGACTAGGAGTAACCGGGGAGCTGTTTTTT.

This clone was seen only a few times. This chain joins TRBV7-2 and TRBJ1-1, with 8 bases matching TRBD1. The V and J ends lost 6 bases and 10 bases, in that order; junction bases with no gene match: 16. This CDR3 has 15 amino acids. CDR1 and CDR2 (germline): SGHTA, FQGNSA. Here the CDR3 DNA reads TGTGCCAGCAGTCCAGCCGGGACAGGTCTCCGGGGAGCTTTCTTT. This translates into CASSPAGTGLRGAFF.

This sequence joins TRBV5-4 and TRBJ2-6; 8 bases map to TRBD1. The CDR3 totals 18 residues. The J segment lost 4 bases and the V segment lost 0 bases, leaving 9 bases of the junction unmatched. Germline CDR1 is SGHNT and CDR2 is YYREEE (reference sequence). The CDR3: CASSLAGGPPGGANVLTF. The CDR3 DNA is TGTGCCAGCAGCTTGGCAGGGGGCCCCCCGGGAGGGGCCAACGTCCTGACTTTC.

This clone was counted only a few times. The chain recombines TRBV29-1 with TRBJ1-1; tentatively, D is TRBD1 (5 bases). Trimming removed 4 bases from V and 3 bases from J, with 12 bases in between. The CDR3 sequence is 13 residues long. CDR1 and CDR2 from the germline V gene are SQVTM and ANQGSEA. The CDR3: CSVVPGDYTEAFF. The CDR3 DNA reads TGCAGCGTTGTCCCGGGGGATTACACTGAAGCTTTCTTT.

The sample holds a few counts of this clone. The V call is TRBV29-1, the J call TRBJ2-3; D uncertain. Germline-derived CDR1 and CDR2 are SQVTM and ANQGSEA. V gave up 3 bases and J gave up 2 bases, with 9 bases separating them. The CDR3 covers 13 residues. The CDR3 region is CSVDWALTDTQYF. The CDR3, as DNA: TGCAGCGTTGATTGGGCTCTCACAGATACGCAGTATTTT.

In this sample, this clone turned up a few times. The J gene is TRBJ1-2, the V gene TRBV28, with D unclear. CDR3 length equals 13 residues. The V end lost 9 bases, the J end lost 0 bases, and 11 bases lay between the germline ends. In germline, CDR1 is MDHEN, CDR2 SYDVKM. DNA for the CDR3: TGTGCCAGTCAAGGAGGACCTAACTATGGCTACACCTTC. Encoded protein: CASQGGPNYGYTF.

The V and J genes are TRBV21-1 and TRBJ2-7; TRBD1 is taken as the D call from the table, unchecked against the DNA. TRBV21-1 is designated a pseudogene. The CDR3 is 15 residues long. CDR3 nucleotide sequence: TGTGCCAGCAGCAAAGAGGGCAGGGTGATCGACGAGCAGTACTTC. It codes for CASSKEGRVIDEQYF.

The table lists this clone with a few counts. This rearrangement joins TRBV6-5 to TRBJ1-5; TRBD1 agrees at 8 bases. V dropped 6 bases and J dropped 14; count of bases not matched to a gene: 15. Germline loops: CDR1 MNHEY, CDR2 SVGAGI. The length of the CDR3 is 14 residues. The CDR3, as DNA: TGTGCCAGCAGCCCCAAGCAGGGGGCACCCCGGGAGCATTTT. Translating gives CASSPKQGAPREHF.

This chain links TRBV20-1 with TRBJ1-1; TRBD1 is a possible D gene (6 bases). This CDR3 has 11 amino acids. Germline CDR1 DFQATT, CDR2 SNEGSKA (reference sequence). V was cut by 1 base and J by 10 bases, with 10 bases left in between. This CDR3 is CSARAQGIAFF. CDR3 DNA sequence: TGCAGTGCTAGAGCACAGGGTATAGCTTTCTTT.

This clone was seen a handful of times. The V and J genes are TRBV4-1 and TRBJ2-1, with 11 bases that match TRBD2. Germline V gives CDR1 MGHRA, CDR2 YSYEKL. The ends lost 2 bases at V and 6 bases at J; junction bases unmatched: 9. CDR3 length: 17 residues. The chain's CDR3 is CASSQRSTSGSTNEQFF. CDR3 coding DNA: TGCGCCAGCAGCCAACGTTCTACTAGCGGGAGCACCAATGAGCAGTTCTTC.

CDR3 residues: CASSKAVRHNEQFF. CDR3 DNA: TGTGCCAGCAGTAAAGCGGTAAGACACAATGAGCAGTTCTTC. V usage is TRBV4-2 and J usage is TRBJ2-1; D might be TRBD2 (5 bases). The CDR3 length is 14 residues. Germline-derived CDR1 and CDR2 are LGHNA and YNFKEQ. Trimming pared 6 bases from V and 5 bases from J, leaving 14 bases between.

The rearrangement joins TRBV7-9 to TRBJ2-1; D is uncertain. Germline CDR1 reads SEHNR; CDR2 reads FQNEAQ (reference sequence). The V and J ends lost 2 bases and 0 bases respectively, with 11 bases between them. The CDR3 loop spans 16 amino acids. The CDR3: CASSLRLESSYNEQFF. CDR3 in DNA: TGTGCCAGCAGCTTAAGACTCGAGAGCTCCTACAATGAGCAGTTCTTC.

This clone turned up a few times. The rearrangement links TRBV29-1 to TRBJ2-5; D gene uncertain. Near its end, the DNA agrees better with TRBJ2-7, so the J call may be wrong. The CDR3 consists of 11 residues. Germline CDR1 and CDR2: SQVTM and ANQGSEA. The CDR3 loop is CSVVLGYEQYF. The CDR3 DNA reads as TGCAGCGTTGTCTTGGGCTACGAGCAGTACTTC.

This clone came up a few times. The chain recombines TRBV7-9 with TRBJ2-7, with 8 bases fitting TRBD2. The CDR3 loop spans 14 amino acids. The V and J ends lost 8 bases and 2 bases, in that order; junction bases with no gene match: 8. CDR1 and CDR2 from the germline V gene are SEHNR and FQNEAQ (reference sequence). For the CDR3, the DNA is TGTGCCAGCGGCGAGCGGGAGCGGACCTACGAGCAGTACTTC. Encoded protein: CASGERERTYEQYF.

The chain has TRBV18 and TRBJ1-2; the D is unclear. Trimming left V 3 bases short and J 3 bases short, with 5 bases between. The CDR3 totals 12 residues. Per germline, CDR1 KGHSH and CDR2 LQKENI. CDR3 in DNA: TGTGCCAGCTCACCTCGTGACTATGGCTACACCTTC. It specifies CASSPRDYGYTF.

The chain employs TRBV2 and TRBJ1-1; D is perhaps TRBD1 (5 bases). CDR1 and CDR2 from the germline V gene are SNHLY and FYNNEI. The CDR3 has 13 residues. V lost 8 bases and J 6 bases, leaving 16 bases between the germline ends. The CDR3 region has the DNA TGTGCCAGCTCGTTGGGGCTGGCGGCTGAAGCTTTCTTT. It is translated as CASSLGLAAEAFF.

The gene calls are TRBV27 and TRBJ2-1; D perhaps matches TRBD1 (6 bases). Trimming removed 3 bases from V and 14 bases from J, with 17 bases in between. The germline V gene has CDR1 MNHEY and CDR2 SMNVEV (reference sequence). CDR3 length: 13 amino acids. CDR3 sequence (DNA): TGTGCCAGCAGTTTTAATGAACAGGGAAAGAAGTTCTTC. It encodes CASSFNEQGKKFF.

V usage is TRBV9 and J usage is TRBJ1-5, with 7 bases aligning to TRBD1. CDR1 and CDR2 (germline): SGDLS, YYNGEE. Unmatched junction bases numbered 2, after V lost 4 bases and J lost 4 bases. The CDR3 runs to 13 residues. The DNA for the CDR3 is TGTGCCAGCAGCCAGGGGGAGAATCAGCCCCAGCATTTT. Amino acids: CASSQGENQPQHF.

This clone came up a few times. The chain is built from TRBV28 and TRBJ1-1; TRBD1 matches at 9 bases. This CDR3 has 15 residues. Losses at the gene ends were 2 bases for V and 9 bases for J; bases not matched to a gene: 10. The V gene's germline CDR1 is MDHEN and CDR2 SYDVKM. The CDR3 protein is CASSLNPGQGTKAFF. CDR3 coding DNA: TGTGCCAGCAGTTTAAATCCGGGACAGGGCACAAAAGCTTTCTTT.

This chain connects TRBV19 to TRBJ2-7, with D maybe TRBD2 (6 bases). V lost 7 bases and J lost 7, with 14 bases in between. This CDR3 is 12 amino acids long. The V gene's germline CDR1 is LNHDA and CDR2 SQIVND (reference sequence). The CDR3: CASNGFAGEQYF. The CDR3 DNA reads as TGTGCCAGTAATGGTTTTGCGGGGGAGCAGTACTTC.

This clone has a handful of counts. The genes are TRBV6-5 and TRBJ2-2, with TRBD1 matching over 8 bases. J was trimmed by 1 base and V by 5 bases; bases with no gene match: 3. CDR3 length equals 15 residues. Germline loops: CDR1 MNHEY, CDR2 SVGAGI. The CDR3 DNA follows: TGTGCCAGCAGTCAAGACAGGGGGAACACCGGGGAGCTGTTTTTT. It codes for CASSQDRGNTGELFF.

The chain uses TRBV29-1 and TRBJ2-5; 7 bases align to TRBD1. Germline V CDR1 and CDR2: SQVTM, ANQGSEA. Trimming cost V 4 bases and J 4 bases; bases outside gene matches: 6. The CDR3 consists of 13 residues. CDR3 DNA: TGCAGCGTTGGGCAGGGGGTTGGAGAGACCCAGTACTTC. It yields the protein CSVGQGVGETQYF.

CDR3 sequence (DNA): TGTGCCAGCAGTGAGGGCAGCACAGATACGCAGTATTTT. Amino acid sequence: CASSEGSTDTQYF. The chain joins TRBV6-4 to TRBJ2-3; the D is unclear. CDR1 is MRHNA and CDR2 is SNTAGT in the germline V gene. Trimming left V 3 bases short and J 0 bases short, with 4 bases between. CDR3 length: 13 residues.

This clone came up a few times. This chain joins TRBV19 and TRBJ1-5, with no clear D. CDR3 length: 15 amino acids. Trimming removed 6 bases at V and 2 bases at J, with 14 bases between. Looked up from germline, CDR1 is LNHDA and CDR2 is SQIVND (reference sequence). CDR3 residues: CASSFSREGNQPQHF. The CDR3 DNA sequence: TGTGCCAGTAGCTTTTCCCGGGAGGGCAATCAGCCCCAGCATTTT.

This clone was picked up a small number of times. This chain links TRBV19 with TRBJ2-1, with 8 bases identical to TRBD2. Trimming removed 8 bases from V and 4 bases from J; junction bases left unmatched: 7. Germline V CDR1 and CDR2: LNHDA, SQIVND (reference sequence). CDR3 length: 14 residues. The CDR3, as DNA: TGTGCCAGTGGGACTAGTCCCGGGTACAATGAGCAGTTCTTC. It specifies CASGTSPGYNEQFF.

The chain links TRBV29-1 to TRBJ2-7; 13 bases line up with TRBD2. With V trimmed by 0 bases and J by 7 bases, 9 bases remained unmatched. Germline values: CDR1 SQVTM, CDR2 ANQGSEA. The CDR3 spans 16 residues. The CDR3 bases are TGCAGCGTTGAAGACAGGACTAGCGGGAGCGGATTTGAGCAGTACTTC. Protein sequence: CSVEDRTSGSGFEQYF.